The rows below give T cell receptor beta chains drawn from one sample of a study of control samples from healthy donors and cancer patients. Libraries were prepared by immunoSEQ multiplex PCR; TCRdb keeps only in-frame clonotypes and omits some of them. Of around 250,000 clones listed, almost 85% are singletons. The sample consisted of PBMCs. Source of these receptors: a woman in her sixties with lung cancer. CDR3s leave out the opening cysteine and the closing phenylalanine or tryptophan.

V gene: TRBV7-3
J gene: TRBJ2-3
CDR3 protein: ASSSTGVGTDTQY

V gene: TRBV18
J gene: TRBJ1-2
CDR3 protein: ASSPTGGYGYT

V gene: TRBV19
J gene: TRBJ1-2
CDR3 protein: ASSPEGGRYGYT

V gene: TRBV6-5
J gene: TRBJ2-6
CDR3 protein: ASSRGPGGANVLT

V gene: TRBV4-1
J gene: TRBJ2-7
CDR3 protein: ASSQETSGGEQY

V gene: TRBV2
J gene: TRBJ2-2
CDR3 protein: ASRGAGSNTGELF

V gene: TRBV6-5
J gene: TRBJ2-1
CDR3 protein: ASSYSPGLARDEQF

V gene: TRBV9
J gene: TRBJ1-1
CDR3 protein: ATLLGGTHTEAF

V gene: TRBV6-2/TRBV6-3
J gene: TRBJ1-4
CDR3 protein: ASSYLQGAAGKLF

V gene: TRBV28
J gene: TRBJ1-6
CDR3 protein: ASSWTRSPLH

V gene: TRBV12-2
J gene: TRBJ1-5
CDR3 protein: ASRLEGGPVNQPQH

V gene: TRBV24-1
J gene: TRBJ2-5
CDR3 protein: ATSAGLAGEETQY

V gene: TRBV5-5
J gene: TRBJ2-2
CDR3 protein: ASSTTDRGVFGELF

V gene: TRBV5-6
J gene: TRBJ1-2
CDR3 protein: ASSLGRAYGYT

V gene: TRBV18
J gene: TRBJ1-5
CDR3 protein: ASSAGGEGQPQH

V gene: TRBV9
J gene: TRBJ1-2
CDR3 protein: ASSVSSGSDYGYT

V gene: TRBV7-6
J gene: TRBJ2-7
CDR3 protein: ASSFPGDEQY

V gene: TRBV27
J gene: TRBJ1-5
CDR3 protein: ASSPGGNQPQH

V gene: TRBV5-8
J gene: TRBJ1-2
CDR3 protein: ASSLGRAWASGGYT

V gene: TRBV5-1
J gene: TRBJ1-2
CDR3 protein: ASRFNRDDGYT

V gene: TRBV2
J gene: TRBJ2-5
CDR3 protein: ASRAEAKETQY

V gene: TRBV28
J gene: TRBJ1-1
CDR3 protein: ASSQGGANTEAF

V gene: TRBV19
J gene: TRBJ2-1
CDR3 protein: VSSTGLYNEQF

V gene: TRBV24-1
J gene: TRBJ2-2
CDR3 protein: ATRQGVTGELF

V gene: TRBV28
J gene: TRBJ2-2
CDR3 protein: ASSLTGGAAGELF

V gene: TRBV5-5
J gene: TRBJ1-2
CDR3 protein: ASSLAEGTVPGYT

V gene: TRBV2
J gene: TRBJ1-5
CDR3 protein: ASSGGWAQH

V gene: TRBV5-1
J gene: TRBJ2-7
CDR3 protein: ASSLGRQTEQY

V gene: TRBV25-1
J gene: TRBJ1-1
CDR3 protein: ASSDWDRITEAF

V gene: TRBV10-2
J gene: TRBJ2-5
CDR3 protein: ASRETGGNWETQY

V gene: TRBV6-5
J gene: TRBJ1-5
CDR3 protein: ASRDRDVSDQPQH

V gene: TRBV24-1
J gene: TRBJ1-5
CDR3 protein: ATHPADRGEANQPQH

V gene: TRBV27
J gene: TRBJ1-6
CDR3 protein: ASSLLSSYNSPLH